This is a list of T cell receptor beta chains from one sample in a study of CD8+CD57+ T cells in acquired aplastic anemia. TCRdb itself ran the reads through MiXCR, one entry per CDR3 protein. The sample holds roughly 250,000 distinct CDR3 sequences, around 82% seen once. What was sequenced was sorted CD4+, CD8+, or CD8+CD57+ T cells (not recorded which) from PBMCs. These receptors were taken from a human donor with aplastic anemia. CDR3s include the opening cysteine and the closing phenylalanine or tryptophan. The order of the fields is V gene, CDR3 length, clone size, J gene, D gene, CDR3 DNA, CDR3 protein. A D gene is named only where the DNA matches it firmly. Expanded clones get a size class; other rows say once, few or many, or leave the size out.

V: TRBV24-1
length: 13
size: NA
J: TRBJ2-3
D: NA
DNA: TGTGCCAGCTTGGACGGGGGCACCGATACGCTGTATTTT
CDR3: CASLDGGTDTLYF

V: TRBV5-6
length: 14
size: few
J: TRBJ1-6
D: NA
DNA: TGTGCCAGCAGCTTAGCGCTCGGTTATTCACCCCTCCACTTT
CDR3: CASSLALGYSPLHF

V: TRBV7-9
length: 15
size: NA
J: TRBJ1-6
D: NA
DNA: TGTGCCAGCAGCTTTACTAGCGCAATAGGTTCACCCCTACACTTT
CDR3: CASSFTSAIGSPLHF

V: TRBV5-4
length: 15
size: NA
J: TRBJ2-7
D: NA
DNA: TGTGCCAGCACCCTAGAGAGGATGAGCTCCTACGAGCAGTACTTC
CDR3: CASTLERMSSYEQYF

V: TRBV9
length: 13
size: once
J: TRBJ1-2
D: NA
DNA: TGTGCCAGCAGCCAAGGGCTTGCAGGTGGCTCCGCCTTC
CDR3: CASSQGLAGGSAF

V: TRBV11-3
length: 15
size: few
J: TRBJ2-5
D: NA
DNA: TGTGCCAGCAGCTTAGCTCTGGGGACAAAAGAGACCCAGTACTTC
CDR3: CASSLALGTKETQYF

V: TRBV7-9
length: 13
size: NA
J: TRBJ2-3
D: NA
DNA: TGTGCCAGCAGCTTCGGGGCGAGGGCCGCGCAGTACTTT
CDR3: CASSFGARAAQYF

V: TRBV7-2
length: 16
size: NA
J: TRBJ1-2
D: NA
DNA: TGTGCCAGCAGCTTGGGGAGGGACGGGCCCGTATCTGAGTACACCTTC
CDR3: CASSLGRDGPVSEYTF

V: TRBV2
length: 13
size: NA
J: TRBJ1-6
D: NA
DNA: TGTGCCAGCAGCCCGGGGTCTGGGTCCCCCGTCCACTTT
CDR3: CASSPGSGSPVHF

V: TRBV19
length: 15
size: many
J: TRBJ1-4
D: TRBD1
DNA: TGTGCCAGTAGTACAGGGACAGGGGGAAATGAAAAACTGTTTTTT
CDR3: CASSTGTGGNEKLFF

V: TRBV7-6
length: 14
size: NA
J: TRBJ2-5
D: TRBD2
DNA: TGTGCCAGCACCCTAGGGAGGGACCCCGAGGGGCCCAACTTC
CDR3: CASTLGRDPEGPNF

V: TRBV9
length: 14
size: NA
J: TRBJ1-5
D: NA
DNA: TGTGCCAGCAGCGTATACCAGAACTCCTACACGCAGCATTTT
CDR3: CASSVYQNSYTQHF

V: TRBV27
length: 15
size: NA
J: TRBJ1-2
D: NA
DNA: TGTGGCAGCGTACCTGTGGGGGGCGCTGTGCATGGCTACACCTTC
CDR3: CGSVPVGGAVHGYTF

V: TRBV7-8
length: 14
size: once
J: TRBJ1-2
D: NA
DNA: TGTGCCAGCAGCTTAGTTCCCAAAAACTATGGCTACACCTTC
CDR3: CASSLVPKNYGYTF

V: TRBV27
length: 13
size: NA
J: TRBJ2-1
D: NA
DNA: TGCGCCAGCGGTTTGGCAGGGTACAATGAGCAGTTCTTC
CDR3: CASGLAGYNEQFF

V: TRBV25-1
length: 14
size: NA
J: TRBJ2-4
D: NA
DNA: TGTGCCACCGAACCGACTCGAGCCAAAAACAATCAGTACTTC
CDR3: CATEPTRAKNNQYF

V: TRBV7-9
length: 14
size: NA
J: TRBJ2-5
D: NA
DNA: TGTGCCAGCAGCCAAGGACATAACCTTGGAAACACCATATTC
CDR3: CASSQGHNLGNTIF

V: TRBV2
length: 14
size: NA
J: TRBJ2-5
D: TRBD1
DNA: TGTGCCAGCAGTAAGGGGGCGAGCCAAGAGACCCAGTACTTC
CDR3: CASSKGASQETQYF